This T cell receptor beta chain is from a study of blood T cells in healthy people across ages. The CDR3 spans 13 residues. The ends were cut back, 3 bases at V and 10 bases at J, with 10 bases in the middle. CDR1 SNHLY and CDR2 FYNNEI come from the germline V gene. With respect to this clonotype: Its antigen is unidentified.

A second about 6 to 12 cycle PCR used barcoded and J-beta primers. TCRdb redid the calling of the 5' RACE reads with MiXCR, one entry per CDR3 protein. The repertoire holds a few hundred thousand distinct CDR3 sequences, with about a quarter as singletons. Findings of the study overall: Estimated diversity, derived from one million T cells, was regarded as an underestimate.

This sample also appeared in a second study, on T cells of mothers and their children. That publication notes: Related and unrelated pairs show similar thymic shaping of TCR recombination output.

The sequenced sample consisted of blood. J is TRBJ1-6 and V is TRBV2; no clear D. The TCR comes from a boy between 2 and 10 years old in good health. The CDR3 spells CASSEFDRSPLHF. DNA for the CDR3: TGTGCCAGCAGTGAGTTTGACCGATCACCCCTCCACTTT.